These 25 T cell receptor beta chains came from one sample sequenced in a study of CD4 T cells in relation to SARS-CoV-2 and coronaviruses (dated by TCRdb to about 2021). The library came from the immunoSEQ multiplex PCR assay. TCRdb limited this immuneACCESS table to in-frame rearrangements with V and J called. A share of clones is missing; checked studies link under half to unresolved V genes, and the rest is unexplained. The sample profile shows tens of thousands of clones; more than 60% of them were found once. About 16% of the sample goes to the ten largest clones. CD4+ T cells from unexposed donors were collected before the COVID-19 pandemic (2011-2018). After less than 13 days of culture, CD4+ T cells were isolated with the EasySep CD4+ T cell isolation kit. No antigens are known for them. The sequenced material came from CD4+ T cells from PBMCs, cultured in vitro. The receptors originated from a human donor in good health.

This chain connects TRBV25-1 to TRBJ2-5, with TRBD2 matching over 12 bases. The V segment lost 1 base and the J segment 11 bases; nucleotides outside the gene matches: 5. The CDR3 spans 14 residues. Germline lookup yields CDR1 MGHDK and CDR2 SYGVNS. CDR3 loop: CASSESRTSGTQYF. The CDR3, as DNA: TGTGCCAGCAGTGAATCGCGGACTAGCGGGACTCAGTACTTC.

V usage is TRBV11-2 and J usage is TRBJ2-7, with TRBD1 as a possible D gene (6 bases). Deletions cut 3 bases from V and 1 base from J, with 16 bases between. Germline V CDR1 and CDR2: SGHAT, FQNNGV. The CDR3 extends over 16 amino acids. CDR3: CASSFDAGTQSYEQYF. The CDR3 DNA is TGTGCCAGCAGCTTCGATGCCGGGACACAGTCCTACGAGCAGTACTTC.

The V call is TRBV7-9, the J call TRBJ2-1; possibly TRBD2 for D (5 bases). The CDR3 totals 16 residues. The germline V and J ends were trimmed by 0 bases and 8 bases, with 17 bases remaining between them. The V gene's germline CDR1 is SEHNR and CDR2 FQNEAQ (reference sequence). The CDR3, as DNA: TGTGCCAGCAGCTTAGCCCAAAGCGGAGATGGGTATGAGCAGTTCTTC. It encodes CASSLAQSGDGYEQFF.

V gene TRBV5-6 combines with J gene TRBJ1-4, with 7 bases identical to TRBD1. Per the germline V gene, CDR1 is SGHDT and CDR2 is YYEEEE. The CDR3 runs 15 residues. J lost 2 bases, V lost 4 bases, and 5 bases had no gene match. This CDR3 reads CASSGYRGTNEKLFF. For the CDR3, the DNA is TGTGCCAGCAGCGGTTACAGGGGTACTAATGAAAAACTGTTTTTT.

This sequence joins TRBV10-3 and TRBJ2-1; D is uncertain. Between the trimmed V and J ends, which lost 1 base and 8 bases, there was a span of 6 bases. Germline assignment: CDR1 ENHRY and CDR2 SYGVKD. The CDR3 covers 12 residues. CDR3 nucleotides: TGTGCCATCAGTGAGTTGGGATATGAGCAGTTCTTC. It specifies CAISELGYEQFF.

The gene calls are TRBV24-1 and TRBJ2-5, with D uncertain. From germline, CDR1 is KGHDR and CDR2 SFDVKD. Trimming pared 6 bases from V and 1 base from J, leaving 17 bases between. This CDR3 is 16 amino acids long. CDR3 region: CATSSPHELTQETQYF. In DNA, the CDR3 is TGTGCCACCAGTTCTCCGCATGAATTAACCCAAGAGACCCAGTACTTC.

J is TRBJ1-4 and V is TRBV9; D uncertain. V shed 4 bases and J shed 7 bases, with 17 bases lying between them. Germline V gene lookup returns CDR1 SGDLS and CDR2 YYNGEE. The CDR3 contains 15 residues. The CDR3 sequence is CASSPSGARSEKLFF. DNA of the CDR3: TGTGCCAGCAGCCCCAGTGGAGCTCGCTCTGAAAAACTGTTTTTT.

The chain's CDR3 is CASSVEIGGAGYNEQFF. The CDR3 coding sequence is TGTGCCAGCAGCGTAGAGATTGGGGGGGCGGGTTACAATGAGCAGTTCTTC. The gene calls are TRBV9 and TRBJ2-1; TRBD2 is a possible D gene (7 bases). V was shortened by 0 bases and J by 4 bases, with 17 bases between the two germline ends. CDR1 and CDR2 from the germline V gene are SGDLS and YYNGEE. This CDR3 has 17 amino acids.

This rearrangement joins TRBV12-3 or TRBV12-4 to TRBJ1-1; D is uncertain. Trimming stripped 5 bases from V and 7 bases from J, with 11 bases between. The CDR3 runs 12 residues. CDR3 sequence (DNA): TGTGCCAGCAGTCCCCGAGGGAGTGAAGCTTTCTTT. Translating it yields CASSPRGSEAFF.

The chain joins TRBV7-8 to TRBJ2-7; possible D gene TRBD1, 5 bases. The CDR3 length is 14 residues. V lost 7 bases and J lost 5, with 18 bases in between. Germline CDR1 and CDR2: SGHVS and FQNEAQ. The CDR3 sequence is CASTITTRAHEQYF. The DNA of the CDR3 is TGTGCCAGCACCATTACGACCAGGGCACACGAGCAGTACTTC. Based on the CDR3 plus reference TRBV7-8 and TRBJ2-7, the full variable domain is GAGVSQSPRYKVAKRGQDVALRCDPISGHVSLFWYQQALGQGPEFLTYFQNEAQLDKSGLPSDRFFAERPEGSVSTLKIQRTQQEDSAVYLCASTITTRAHEQYFGPGTRLTVT.

The rearrangement uses TRBV29-1 and TRBJ2-1; D ambiguous. CDR1 and CDR2 (germline): SQVTM, ANQGSEA. The CDR3 runs 14 residues. V was pared by 7 bases and J by 0 bases, with 13 bases between. CDR3 nucleotides: TGCAGCGCTCTAGGCTCCACCTCCTACAATGAGCAGTTCTTC. It encodes CSALGSTSYNEQFF.

This clone appeared a single time. V is TRBV5-4 and J is TRBJ2-1, with D perhaps matching TRBD1 or TRBD2 (5 bases each). The CDR3 runs 14 residues. V was shortened by 4 bases and J by 4 bases, with 12 bases between the two germline ends. Germline V lookup: CDR1 SGHNT, CDR2 YYREEE (reference sequence). CDR3 in DNA: TGTGCCAGCAGCCCTGGGGGTGCATACAATGAGCAGTTCTTC. Translated, it gives CASSPGGAYNEQFF.

This clone came up a few times. The chain uses TRBV2 and TRBJ2-7; 7 bases map to TRBD2. The CDR3 spans 12 residues. CDR1 SNHLY and CDR2 FYNNEI come from the germline V gene. The V gene end was trimmed by 8 bases and the J gene end by 2 bases; junction bases not matched to a gene: 3. The CDR3 DNA is TGTGCCAGCGGGCGGGAGACCTACGAGCAGTACTTC. This translates into CASGRETYEQYF.

V and J are TRBV6-1 and TRBJ1-2, with TRBD1 as a possible D gene (5 bases). The CDR3 is 14 residues long. Germline V CDR1 and CDR2: MNHNS, SASEGT. Trimming removed 3 bases at V and 8 bases at J, with 16 bases between. CDR3 amino acids: CASSEVMGPSGYTF. The CDR3 coding sequence is TGTGCCAGCAGTGAGGTCATGGGACCGAGCGGCTACACCTTC.

The chain employs TRBV19 and TRBJ2-7; TRBD1 matches at 8 bases. The CDR3 contains 13 residues. The V and J ends lost 5 bases and 6 bases, in that order; junction bases with no gene match: 6. Germline CDR1 is LNHDA and CDR2 is SQIVND (reference sequence). The CDR3 DNA reads as TGTGCCAGTAGTTCGACAACAGGGGGCGAGCAGTACTTC. This encodes CASSSTTGGEQYF.

The gene calls are TRBV2 and TRBJ2-3; D perhaps matches TRBD1 (6 bases). Germline V gene sequence: CDR1 SNHLY, CDR2 FYNNEI. V was shortened by 6 bases and J by 9 bases, with 10 bases between the two germline ends. CDR3 length: 11 residues. This CDR3 is CASSRGFTQYF. CDR3 sequence (DNA): TGTGCCAGCAGCAGGGGCTTCACGCAGTATTTT.

This clone was recorded once. The CDR3 protein is CASSSRVDSNSPLHF. The CDR3 bases are TGTGCCAGCAGCTCTAGGGTGGATTCTAATTCACCCCTCCACTTT. The V call is TRBV9, the J call TRBJ1-6, with D unresolved. CDR1 is SGDLS and CDR2 is YYNGEE in the germline V gene. V was trimmed by 4 bases and J by 6 bases, leaving 14 bases between them. The CDR3 is 15 residues long.

In its sample, this clone was seen once. CDR3 protein: CSAINRPLYTF. DNA of the CDR3: TGCAGTGCTATTAACAGGCCCCTCTACACCTTC. V is TRBV20-1 and J is TRBJ1-2; D may be TRBD1 (5 bases). There are 11 residues in the CDR3. CDR1 and CDR2 (germline): DFQATT, SNEGSKA (reference sequence). V gave up 4 bases and J gave up 10 bases, with 13 bases separating them.

On this clone itself: Relative to the germline gene, one junction end is altered; a read error may explain this. The CDR3 region has the DNA TGCGCCAGCAGCTTGGCCGGGACAGGGGGCGAGGTATTT. Protein sequence: CASSLAGTGGEVF. This rearrangement joins TRBV5-1 to TRBJ1-5; 12 bases align to TRBD1. This CDR3 spans 13 amino acids. Germline CDR1 SGHRS, CDR2 YFSETQ.

The V gene is TRBV11-2, the J gene TRBJ1-6; the D gene is possibly TRBD1 (5 bases). In germline, CDR1 is SGHAT, CDR2 FQNNGV. V lost 3 bases to trimming and J lost 7 bases, with 13 bases between them. This CDR3 is 15 amino acids long. The CDR3 DNA reads TGTGCCAGCAGCTTGGAAGGGGCGGGGAATTCACCCCTCCACTTT. Its translation is CASSLEGAGNSPLHF.

The chain has TRBV18 and TRBJ1-2, with D perhaps TRBD1 (6 bases). The germline V and J ends were trimmed by 2 bases and 2 bases, with 6 bases remaining between them. CDR1 is KGHSH, CDR2 LQKENI, per germline. There are 13 residues in the CDR3. CDR3 sequence reads: CASSPDRNYGYTF. CDR3 DNA sequence: TGTGCCAGCTCACCAGACAGGAACTATGGCTACACCTTC.

This sequence joins TRBV4-2 and TRBJ2-1, with D perhaps assigned TRBD1 or TRBD2 (5 bases each). The ends were cut back, 0 bases at V and 2 bases at J, with 14 bases in the middle. The CDR3 runs to 17 residues. CDR1 and CDR2 from the germline V gene are LGHNA and YNFKEQ. The CDR3, as DNA: TGTGCCAGCAGCCAAGATGGTGGGGGAGCGACCTACAATGAGCAGTTCTTC. This sequence encodes CASSQDGGGATYNEQFF.

The rearrangement links TRBV3-1 (or the pseudogene TRBV3-2) to TRBJ1-2; TRBD1 might be the D (5 bases). V was pared by 3 bases and J by 7 bases, with 12 bases between. CDR1 LGHDT and CDR2 YNNKEL come from the germline V gene (reference sequence). CDR3 length equals 13 residues. Here the CDR3 reads CASSHDRFLGYTF. The CDR3 nucleotides are TGTGCCAGCAGCCATGACAGATTTCTTGGCTACACCTTC.

The chain combines TRBV28 with TRBJ2-3; 8 bases map to TRBD1. CDR1 is MDHEN, CDR2 SYDVKM, per germline. V was clipped by 3 bases and J by 3 bases; unmatched bases: 8. The CDR3 extends over 16 amino acids. In DNA form, the CDR3 reads TGTGCCAGCAGTTTTATGCAGGGGGCAAGAACAGATACGCAGTATTTT. It translates to CASSFMQGARTDTQYF.

The chain uses TRBV5-1 and TRBJ2-7, with 8 bases lining up with TRBD1. J lost 2 bases, V lost 4 bases, and 11 bases had no gene match. Germline CDR1 reads SGHRS; CDR2 reads YFSETQ. CDR3 length: 16 residues. The CDR3 DNA is TGCGCCAGCAGCGTCGACTTGGACAGGGTACCCTACGAGCAGTACTTC. Translating gives CASSVDLDRVPYEQYF.